This T cell receptor (beta chain) derives from a study of T cell responses to AZD1222 COVID-19 vaccine (dated by TCRdb to about 2021). Regarding the complete study: A total of 240 or so trial participants underwent TCR sequencing, of whom about 210 had received two doses of AZD1222 and around 26 had received two doses of the MenACWY control vaccine. Trial participants were enrolled into age subgroups of 18-55, 56-69 and 70-plus years, which contained 148, 28 and 57 TCR-sequenced participants, respectively. The research as a whole found: A significant rise in spike-specific TCR breadth and depth was observed after two AZD1222 doses relative to day 0 and relative to MenACWY recipients. Conclusions about previously exposed vaccinees are limited, since just a handful of AZD1222 recipients were seropositive for SARS-CoV-2 at baseline. The 56-69-year group was small, and its depth increase did not reach significance, likely because of low power. Participants were mostly white British and included more females than males, and it was suggested by the authors that clonal diversity may have been underestimated. The whole spike protein was spanned by vaccine-associated CD4 TCRs, and dominant responses were seen in regions 160-218 and 743-854. Nearly half of unique spike-specific TCRs reportedly recognized epitopes outside regions mutated in the B.1.351 and B.1.1.7 variants. Because no day 14 peak-response samples were available, the repertoires could be characterized only after the peak T cell response.

Explained via the paper, the time point label denotes: about 28 days (+/-7) after the second vaccine dose. Because spike-specific TCR depth and breadth did not differ between the two schedules, AZD1222 recipients who got a second dose at roughly 4 weeks were pooled with those who got a second dose at roughly 12 weeks. Vaccinee samples came from UK trials COV001 and COV002, including a single-blind randomized controlled phase 2/3 trial of AZD1222 (ChAdOx1 nCoV-19) in healthy adults. For TCRbeta chain sequencing, PBMC samples were collected from trial participants at day 0 and at day 28 after the second dose. The CDR3 regions of human TCRbeta chains were analyzed by immunosequencing. Per the original workflow: Repertoire TCRs were checked for matches against a reference library of SARS-CoV-2-specific TCRs that had been generated using the MIRA antigen-specificity platform. Breadth was defined as the fraction of unique TCRs that were SARS-CoV-2-associated. Depth was defined as the fraction of total T cells that were SARS-CoV-2-associated. Each spike-specific TCR was assigned to its reactive spike region and to a CD4 or CD8 class using the MIRA data. Log10-transformed breadth and depth values were compared by one-way ANOVA with Sidak's multiple comparisons tests. TCRdb stores this immuneACCESS table with in-frame sequences only. Part of the clones is absent; in the studies checked, under half of the shortfall reflects unresolved V genes, and no reason is known for the rest. V and J calls and clone size follow that table, whereas D and trimming were derived from the DNA. The sample yields about 94,000 clones; over 75% were counted once. The ten top clones hold about an eighth of the sample.

Comments on this clone: The antigen it recognizes is unknown. No base quality information exists; no much larger clone differs at one position.

This sequence was found in an adult who received the AZD1222 COVID-19 vaccine. The specimen comprised peripheral blood, sampled 28 days after the second AZD1222 dose.

The DNA sequence follows: TGTGCCAGCAGCGTAGGATCCCGACAATGGATCACAGATACGCAGTATTTT. Its translation is CASSVGSRQWITDTQYF. The sequence is built from TRBV5-4 and TRBJ2-3; the D gene remains uncertain. From its cysteine to its phenylalanine, the CDR3 spans 17 amino acids. Just the 51-base CDR3 DNA is kept, in frame starting at base 1. Trimming at the junction amounts to 4 bases on V and 2 bases on J, and the germline ends lie 20 bases apart. According to the germline V gene (reference sequence), CDR1 reads SGHNT and CDR2 reads YYREEE.